The 26 T cell receptor beta chains below were found in one sample sequenced in a study of cytomegalovirus exposure and HLA in healthy donors. Only in-frame clones appear in the TCRdb table, and some are missing; sequencing was by immunoSEQ multiplex PCR. Counted here are under 200,000 clones, about 90% occurring once; the ten biggest clones make up 3%. The material sequenced was PBMCs. The receptors here all came from a woman between 18 and 29 years old in good health and CMV-seropositive.

The V and J genes are TRBV18 and TRBJ2-7; D may be TRBD1 (5 bases). Per germline, CDR1 KGHSH and CDR2 LQKENI. The CDR3 contains 14 residues. Trimming removed 2 bases at V and 6 bases at J, with 14 bases between. The CDR3 DNA sequence: TGTGCCAGCTCACCATTACAAGGGGTTAGCGAGCAGTACTTC. The encoded protein is CASSPLQGVSEQYF.

V usage is TRBV19 and J usage is TRBJ2-2; 8 nucleotides align to TRBD2. V lost 7 bases and J lost 5; bases outside the gene matches: 12. This CDR3 region has 16 residues. CDR1 is LNHDA and CDR2 is SQIVND in the germline V gene (reference sequence). CDR3 DNA sequence: TGTGCCAGTACCAGGAGCGGGGGACTGAGGACCGGGGAGCTGTTTTTT. Amino acid sequence: CASTRSGGLRTGELFF.

This sequence joins TRBV27 and TRBJ2-1; 9 bases agree with TRBD2. CDR1 MNHEY and CDR2 SMNVEV come from the germline V gene (reference sequence). After removal of 5 bases from V and 4 bases from J, the junction contained 12 bases not matched to a gene. This CDR3 has 17 residues. In nucleotides, the CDR3 is TGTGCCAGCAGTCGGCGGGGCGGGGGGGCGATATACAATGAGCAGTTCTTC. Translated: CASSRRGGGAIYNEQFF.

This rearrangement joins TRBV4-1 to TRBJ2-3, with 10 bases aligning to TRBD2. This CDR3 comprises 16 residues. Trimming at V came to 4 bases and at J to 5 bases, leaving 9 bases not matched to a gene. Germline V gives CDR1 MGHRA, CDR2 YSYEKL. CDR3: CASSPTAGGAGDTQYF. Here the CDR3 DNA reads TGCGCCAGCAGCCCCACAGCGGGGGGGGCGGGAGATACGCAGTATTTT.

The chain carries TRBV4-3 and TRBJ2-7; TRBD2 agrees at 11 bases. Trimming took 3 bases from V and 4 from J; bases not matched to a gene: 5. The germline V gene has CDR1 LGHNA and CDR2 YSLEER. The CDR3 length is 15 residues. The CDR3 DNA sequence: TGCGCCAGCAGCCAGGGGACTAGCGGAAATTACGAGCAGTACTTC. Its translation is CASSQGTSGNYEQYF.

CDR3 loop: CASSQTVSYEQYF. The CDR3 bases are TGCGCCAGCAGCCAGACAGTCTCCTACGAGCAGTACTTC. V usage is TRBV5-1 and J usage is TRBJ2-7, with D perhaps TRBD1 (5 bases). Germline CDR1 reads SGHRS; CDR2 reads YFSETQ. V was shortened by 4 bases and J by 0 bases, with 8 bases between the two germline ends. This CDR3 contains 13 residues. Variable domain in full (rest from reference TRBV5-1 and TRBJ2-7): KAGVTQTPRYLIKTRGQQVTLSCSPISGHRSVSWYQQTPGQGLQFLFEYFSETQRNKGNFPGRFSGRQFSNSRSEMNVSTLELGDSALYLCASSQTVSYEQYFGPGTRLTVT.

The rearrangement links TRBV6-6 to TRBJ2-7; D call uncertain. Germline values: CDR1 MNHNY, CDR2 SVGAGI (reference sequence). Trimming pared 2 bases from V and 7 bases from J, leaving 9 bases between. This CDR3 is built from 12 residues. The chain's CDR3 is CASSYPSGEQYF. The CDR3 coding sequence is TGTGCCAGCAGTTACCCTTCCGGGGAGCAGTACTTC.

The chain recombines TRBV11-2 with TRBJ2-7, with 8 bases aligning to TRBD2. After removal of 4 bases from V and 5 bases from J, the junction contained 10 bases not matched to a gene. The CDR3 covers 15 residues. Germline-derived CDR1 and CDR2 are SGHAT and FQNNGV. The CDR3 nucleotides read TGTGCCAGCAGCTACGGGGGGGGCGCAAGGAACGAGCAGTACTTC. This codes for CASSYGGGARNEQYF. The full variable domain, rest sourced from reference TRBV11-2 and TRBJ2-7, is EAGVAQSPRYKIIEKRQSVAFWCNPISGHATLYWYQQILGQGPKLLIQFQNNGVVDDSQLPKDRFSAERLKGVDSTLKIQPAKLEDSAVYLCASSYGGGARNEQYFGPGTRLTVT.

The chain combines TRBV2 with TRBJ1-5; D is possibly TRBD1 (5 bases). Germline V gene sequence: CDR1 SNHLY, CDR2 FYNNEI. Trimming shortened V by 6 bases and J by 6 bases, and 21 bases separated the two germline ends. The CDR3 runs to 16 residues. The CDR3 spells CASSPPREGLRQPQHF. In DNA form, the CDR3 reads TGTGCCAGCAGCCCACCGCGGGAGGGGTTGCGTCAGCCCCAGCATTTT.

Here the CDR3 DNA reads TGTGCCAGCAGTGAAGGGTTCGCTAGCGGCAATGAGCAGTTCTTC. Translation: CASSEGFASGNEQFF. V and J are TRBV2 and TRBJ2-1; the match to TRBD2 covers 7 bases. The CDR3 extends over 15 amino acids. Germline CDR1 and CDR2: SNHLY and FYNNEI. J gave up 6 bases and V 1 base, and 6 bases lay outside the gene matches.

The CDR3 spells CASSPIAGGPNEQFF. CDR3 coding DNA: TGTGCCAGCAGCCCGATAGCGGGAGGGCCCAATGAGCAGTTCTTC. The chain links TRBV7-2 to TRBJ2-1; TRBD2 agrees at 11 bases. The CDR3 totals 15 residues. V dropped 5 bases and J dropped 6; count of bases not matched to a gene: 6. Germline CDR1 is SGHTA and CDR2 is FQGNSA.

V usage is TRBV7-2 and J usage is TRBJ2-2, with TRBD2 identical over 11 bases. This CDR3 has 18 residues. V shed 3 bases, J shed 6 bases, and the junction held 12 bases outside the gene matches. Germline-derived CDR1 and CDR2 are SGHTA and FQGNSA. The chain's CDR3 is CASSFVALAGVTSGELFF. CDR3 sequence (DNA): TGTGCCAGCAGCTTTGTGGCACTAGCGGGAGTCACTTCCGGGGAGCTGTTTTTT.

V and J are TRBV6-4 and TRBJ2-7; D possibly corresponds to TRBD2 (7 bases). V dropped 4 bases and J dropped 2 bases, with 12 bases sitting between them. Germline V gene sequence: CDR1 MRHNA, CDR2 SNTAGT. The CDR3 is 14 residues long. The CDR3 is CASSVEGGPYEQYF. CDR3 nucleotide sequence: TGTGCCAGCAGTGTGGAGGGGGGGCCCTACGAGCAGTACTTC.

V is TRBV28 and J is TRBJ1-1; TRBD1 matches at 11 bases. The CDR3 extends over 15 amino acids. Per the germline V gene, CDR1 is MDHEN and CDR2 is SYDVKM. The J segment lost 5 bases and the V segment lost 3 bases, leaving 5 bases of the junction unmatched. The DNA for the CDR3 is TGTGCCAGCAGTTTGACCGGGACAGGGGGAACTGAAGCTTTCTTT. Protein: CASSLTGTGGTEAFF. Based on the CDR3 plus reference TRBV28 and TRBJ1-1, the full variable domain is DVKVTQSSRYLVKRTGEKVFLECVQDMDHENMFWYRQDPGLGLRLIYFSYDVKMKEKGDIPEGYSVSREKKERFSLILESASTNQTSMYLCASSLTGTGGTEAFFGQGTRLTVV.

The chain employs TRBV2 and TRBJ2-7; 9 bases map to TRBD1. Germline assignment: CDR1 SNHLY and CDR2 FYNNEI. V shed 7 bases and J 4 bases; nucleotides not matched to a gene: 8. The CDR3 spans 14 residues. The CDR3 spells CASTETGGRYEQYF. CDR3 DNA: TGTGCCAGCACTGAGACAGGGGGACGATACGAGCAGTACTTC.

The chain links TRBV27 to TRBJ2-1; 9 bases are shared with TRBD2. The CDR3 extends over 16 amino acids. V gave up 6 bases and J gave up 1 base; unmatched junction bases: 7. Germline V lookup: CDR1 MNHEY, CDR2 SMNVEV (reference sequence). The CDR3 coding sequence is TGTGCCAGCAGGGCTAGCGGGATTTGGTCCTACAATGAGCAGTTCTTC. It specifies CASRASGIWSYNEQFF.

V usage is TRBV27 and J usage is TRBJ1-2, with 10 nucleotides matching TRBD1. The CDR3 length is 15 residues. From germline, CDR1 is MNHEY and CDR2 SMNVEV (reference sequence). Trimming removed 8 bases from V and 7 bases from J; junction bases left unmatched: 13. The CDR3 nucleotides read TGTGCCAGCGCCGGGGACAGGGGTCACCTGGGTGGCTACACCTTC. Translated: CASAGDRGHLGGYTF.

This sequence joins TRBV9 and TRBJ2-3; the match to TRBD1 covers 7 bases. Trimming cost V 0 bases and J 0 bases; bases outside gene matches: 4. This CDR3 is 16 amino acids long. CDR1 and CDR2 (germline): SGDLS, YYNGEE. The CDR3 coding sequence is TGTGCCAGCAGCGTAGTACAGGGGCTCAGCACAGATACGCAGTATTTT. It yields the protein CASSVVQGLSTDTQYF.

V is TRBV6-5 and J is TRBJ2-5; tentative D call: TRBD1 (5 bases). The V end was cut by 6 bases, the J end by 3 bases, with 11 bases between. Germline V gene sequence: CDR1 MNHEY, CDR2 SVGAGI. This CDR3 is 13 amino acids long. In DNA, the CDR3 is TGTGCCAGCAGGCCGACAGTAGAAGAGACCCAGTACTTC. Translated: CASRPTVEETQYF.

V gene TRBV29-1 combines with J gene TRBJ1-4; TRBD1 is a possible D gene (5 bases). The V and J ends lost 1 base and 7 bases respectively, with 10 bases between them. CDR1 is SQVTM and CDR2 is ANQGSEA in the germline V gene. There are 13 residues in the CDR3. The CDR3 reads CSVEVGPGEKLFF. The DNA for the CDR3 is TGCAGCGTTGAAGTGGGGCCCGGTGAAAAACTGTTTTTT.

The gene calls are TRBV7-2 and TRBJ1-5; D gene ambiguous. This CDR3 has 14 residues. Trimming pared 2 bases from V and 1 base from J, leaving 6 bases between. In germline, CDR1 is SGHTA, CDR2 FQGNSA. CDR3 loop: CASSLTGSNQPQHF. CDR3 DNA: TGTGCCAGCAGCTTAACGGGGAGCAATCAGCCCCAGCATTTT.

This clone was seen a single time. The chain couples TRBV27 to TRBJ2-7, with 9 bases aligning to TRBD1. The V gene's germline CDR1 is MNHEY and CDR2 SMNVEV (reference sequence). The CDR3 contains 16 residues. V trimming: 5 bases; J trimming: 2 bases; junction bases outside the gene matches: 10. The DNA of the CDR3 is TGTGCCAGCAGTGAGCTGGACAGGGGAAGAACCTACGAGCAGTACTTC. Translation gives CASSELDRGRTYEQYF.

The V call is TRBV25-1, the J call TRBJ2-6; D unclear. Trimming pared 3 bases from V and 0 bases from J, leaving 6 bases between. From germline, CDR1 is MGHDK and CDR2 SYGVNS. The CDR3 sequence is 15 residues long. The CDR3 nucleotides are TGTGCCAGCAGTGATAAATCCTCTGGGGCCAACGTCCTGACTTTC. Translated, it gives CASSDKSSGANVLTF.

The V and J genes are TRBV19 and TRBJ2-2; D unclear. The CDR3 extends over 18 amino acids. V shed 5 bases and J shed 0 bases, with 19 bases lying between them. Per germline, CDR1 LNHDA and CDR2 SQIVND (reference sequence). The CDR3 DNA reads as TGTGCCAGTAGTTTTTCTGCCTTGGCGGCCGCGAACACCGGGGAGCTGTTTTTT. Protein: CASSFSALAAANTGELFF.

In DNA, the CDR3 is TGTGCCAGCTCACGGGGGGGGGCTAATGAAAAACTGTTTTTT. Residues: CASSRGGANEKLFF. The J gene is TRBJ1-4, the V gene TRBV11-2, with D perhaps matching TRBD1 (5 bases). The CDR3 length is 14 residues. V was cut by 8 bases and J by 3 bases, with 13 bases left in between. Germline-derived CDR1 and CDR2 are SGHAT and FQNNGV.

The chain joins TRBV21-1 to TRBJ1-2; the table's D call of TRBD1 was not tested on the DNA. TRBV21-1 is a recognized pseudogene. This CDR3 contains 14 residues. The CDR3 here is CASIRTGPHYGYTF. For the CDR3, the DNA is TGTGCCAGCATTAGGACAGGGCCGCACTATGGCTACACCTTC.